The 30 T cell receptor beta chains listed next were all sequenced from one sample in a study of T cell responses to AZD1222 COVID-19 vaccine. Method: immunoSEQ multiplex PCR; TCRdb's copy keeps in-frame clones and lacks some. Of about 130,000 clones in the sample, about 94% were seen once. The sample here was peripheral blood, taken on day 0 of AZD1222 vaccination. The receptors come from an adult in good health.

The chain combines TRBV18 with TRBJ1-3, with a tentative D call TRBD1 (5 bases). Trimming took off 3 bases at V and 4 bases at J, with 10 bases between the two ends. The germline CDR1 and CDR2 sequences are KGHSH and LQKENI. The CDR3 totals 14 residues. In DNA, the CDR3 is TGTGCCAGCTCACCTCCAGGGAGGGGAAACACCATATATTTT. Residues: CASSPPGRGNTIYF. The full variable domain, its missing parts supplied by reference TRBV18 and TRBJ1-3, is NAGVMQNPRHLVRRRGQEARLRCSPMKGHSHVYWYRQLPEEGLKFMVYLQKENIIDESGMPKERFSAEFPKEGPSILRIQQVVRGDSAAYFCASSPPGRGNTIYFGEGSWLTVV.

The CDR3 bases are TGTGCCACCAGCAGTGACAGGAATAACTATGGCTACACCTTC. Residues: CATSSDRNNYGYTF. The chain joins TRBV15 to TRBJ1-2; tentative D call: TRBD1 (6 bases). The CDR3 has 14 amino acids. With 3 bases removed from V and 1 base from J, the gap between germline ends came to 9 bases. CDR1 is LNHNV, CDR2 YYDKDF, per germline (reference sequence).

The rearrangement joins TRBV5-1 to TRBJ2-7; D gene ambiguous. The CDR3 covers 14 residues. The germline gives CDR1 SGHRS, CDR2 YFSETQ. V lost 1 base to trimming and J lost 2 bases, with 10 bases between them. CDR3 residues: CASSLTLRTYEQYF. The CDR3 DNA follows: TGCGCCAGCAGCTTGACACTTAGAACCTACGAGCAGTACTTC.

The chain joins TRBV21-1 to TRBJ1-5; the D call TRBD1 from the table was never checked on the DNA. TRBV21-1 is a pseudogene locus. The CDR3 extends over 17 amino acids. In DNA, the CDR3 is TGTGCCAGCAGCAAAGTACCCAGGGTAATGCTCAATCAGCCCCAGCATTTT. Its translation is CASSKVPRVMLNQPQHF.

The V call is TRBV21-1, the J call TRBJ2-1; no check of the table's D call, TRBD2, against the DNA was made. TRBV21-1 counts as a pseudogene. The CDR3 contains 17 residues. CDR3 nucleotide sequence: TGTGCCAGCAGCAAAATTGGCCGGGGGGGCTCCTACAATGAGCAGTTCTTC. It encodes CASSKIGRGGSYNEQFF.

The chain is built from TRBV5-1 and TRBJ2-7, with TRBD2 identical over 9 bases. The CDR3 runs to 13 residues. Germline V gene sequence: CDR1 SGHRS, CDR2 YFSETQ. V dropped 4 bases and J dropped 3; count of bases not matched to a gene: 2. The CDR3 DNA sequence: TGCGCCAGCAGCCCGCGGGAGGGCTACGAGCAGTACTTC. Residues: CASSPREGYEQYF.

The genes are TRBV5-1 and TRBJ1-2, with D perhaps TRBD1 (5 bases). CDR3 length equals 13 residues. The germline gives CDR1 SGHRS, CDR2 YFSETQ. V gave up 5 bases and J gave up 7 bases, with 15 bases separating them. In DNA form, the CDR3 reads TGCGCCAGCAGAGGGGAAGGGGAAAGTGGCTACACCTTC. Amino acid sequence: CASRGEGESGYTF.

This chain connects TRBV27 to TRBJ1-6, with 11 nucleotides matching TRBD1. The J segment lost 6 bases and the V segment lost 6 bases, leaving 10 bases of the junction unmatched. Germline assignment: CDR1 MNHEY and CDR2 SMNVEV (reference sequence). The CDR3 consists of 17 residues. Written as DNA, the CDR3 is TGTGCCAGCAGCATTAGCGGACAGGGGGCCCGTAATTCACCCCTCCACTTT. It codes for CASSISGQGARNSPLHF.

The chain recombines TRBV5-6 with TRBJ2-2, with D possibly matching TRBD1 (6 bases). The germline gives CDR1 SGHDT, CDR2 YYEEEE. Trimming stripped 0 bases from V and 4 bases from J, with 10 bases between. The length of the CDR3 is 15 residues. The CDR3 DNA reads as TGTGCCAGCAGCTTGGCCAGGGGACGCACCGGGGAGCTGTTTTTT. Encoded protein: CASSLARGRTGELFF. Using reference TRBV5-6 and TRBJ2-2 for the parts outside the CDR3, the full variable domain is DAGVTQSPTHLIKTRGQQVTLRCSPKSGHDTVSWYQQALGQGPQFIFQYYEEEERQRGNFPDRFSGHQFPNYSSELNVNALLLGDSALYLCASSLARGRTGELFFGEGSRLTVL.

The chain carries TRBV7-4 and TRBJ2-3; D might be TRBD2 (5 bases). The V gene's germline CDR1 is SGHVT and CDR2 SQSDAQ. V lost 2 bases and J 6 bases, leaving 27 bases between the germline ends. The CDR3 totals 19 residues. This CDR3 is CASSLRHGERSWPWDTQYF. CDR3 in DNA: TGTGCCAGCAGCTTACGCCATGGGGAGCGGTCCTGGCCATGGGATACGCAGTATTTT.

This chain joins TRBV12-5 and TRBJ1-2, with a possible D match to TRBD1 (5 bases). V was pared by 7 bases and J by 8 bases, with 14 bases between. The germline V gene encodes CDR1 LGHNT and CDR2 FRNRAP. This CDR3 region has 12 residues. The CDR3 region has the DNA TGTGCTAGTGCCCTAGGGGTAGGGGGCTACACCTTC. The encoded protein is CASALGVGGYTF.

The chain is built from TRBV7-8 and TRBJ2-7; 9 bases map to TRBD1. The CDR3 length is 16 residues. Germline CDR1 is SGHVS and CDR2 is FQNEAQ. V lost 1 base to trimming and J lost 2 bases; unmatched junction nucleotides: 6. DNA of the CDR3: TGTGCCAGCAGCTTAGGGGTGGACAGGGGTGCCTACGAGCAGTACTTC. Amino acids: CASSLGVDRGAYEQYF. Based on the CDR3 plus reference TRBV7-8 and TRBJ2-7, the full variable domain is GAGVSQSPRYKVAKRGQDVALRCDPISGHVSLFWYQQALGQGPEFLTYFQNEAQLDKSGLPSDRFFAERPEGSVSTLKIQRTQQEDSAVYLCASSLGVDRGAYEQYFGPGTRLTVT.

V usage is TRBV7-2 and J usage is TRBJ2-3; 12 bases line up with TRBD2. V lost 2 bases to trimming and J lost 5 bases; unmatched junction nucleotides: 8. CDR1 and CDR2 from the germline V gene are SGHTA and FQGNSA. The CDR3 is made up of 17 amino acids. This CDR3 reads CASSLTPTSGGQDTQYF. The CDR3 DNA follows: TGTGCCAGCAGCTTAACCCCGACTAGCGGGGGACAAGATACGCAGTATTTT.

This chain uses TRBV7-8 with TRBJ1-2; maybe TRBD1 (6 bases). Germline loops: CDR1 SGHVS, CDR2 FQNEAQ. Trimming stripped 1 base from V and 4 bases from J, with 16 bases between. The CDR3 has 16 amino acids. The CDR3 spells CASSLGTARALYGYTF. For the CDR3, the DNA is TGTGCCAGCAGCTTAGGGACAGCCAGGGCCCTCTATGGCTACACCTTC.

J is TRBJ1-4 and V is TRBV19; D is perhaps TRBD1 (5 bases). The CDR3 has 14 residues. The V gene lost 5 bases and the J gene lost 8 bases, with 15 bases spanning the gap. The germline gives CDR1 LNHDA, CDR2 SQIVND (reference sequence). For the CDR3, the DNA is TGTGCCAGTAGTCGGCAGGGTGGCTACGAAAAACTGTTTTTT. It encodes CASSRQGGYEKLFF.

The rearrangement uses TRBV6-4 and TRBJ1-1; 7 bases agree with TRBD1. Per germline, CDR1 MRHNA and CDR2 SNTAGT. V gave up 4 bases and J gave up 1 base; unmatched junction bases: 9. CDR3 length: 16 residues. Here the CDR3 reads CASSVSGGRENTEAFF. CDR3 nucleotide sequence: TGTGCCAGCAGTGTATCAGGGGGGAGAGAGAACACTGAAGCTTTCTTT.

The V gene is TRBV12-3 or TRBV12-4, the J gene TRBJ1-1, with 8 bases aligning to TRBD1. CDR3 length: 12 residues. The junction had 6 bases not matched to a gene; V was cut back by 5 bases and J by 10 bases. This CDR3 reads CASSRGQGAAFF. DNA of the CDR3: TGTGCCAGCAGTCGCGGGCAGGGGGCAGCTTTCTTT.

V usage is TRBV27 and J usage is TRBJ1-6; possibly TRBD1 for D (6 bases). The CDR3 length is 14 residues. V dropped 3 bases and J dropped 9 bases, with 12 bases sitting between them. Germline lookup yields CDR1 MNHEY and CDR2 SMNVEV (reference sequence). The CDR3 sequence is CASSLGRGGSPLHF. The CDR3 region has the DNA TGTGCCAGCAGTTTGGGCAGGGGCGGTTCACCCCTCCACTTT.

CDR3 DNA: TGCGCCAGCAGCGTCGGACAGGGGGCAGGCGAGCAGTACTTC. Encoded protein: CASSVGQGAGEQYF. The V call is TRBV5-1, the J call TRBJ2-7; the match to TRBD1 covers 11 bases. This CDR3 comprises 14 residues. In germline, CDR1 is SGHRS, CDR2 YFSETQ. Unmatched junction bases numbered 6, after V lost 4 bases and J lost 6 bases.

The chain links TRBV11-2 to TRBJ1-1; unclear D gene. Germline CDR1 reads SGHAT; CDR2 reads FQNNGV. This CDR3 spans 14 amino acids. With 6 bases removed from V and 3 bases from J, the gap between germline ends came to 14 bases. This chain's CDR3 is CASRPHQEYTEAFF. In DNA, the CDR3 is TGTGCCAGCAGGCCACACCAGGAGTACACTGAAGCTTTCTTT.

This clone was seen a single time. This chain connects TRBV6-1 to TRBJ2-2; TRBD2 is a possible D gene (6 bases). The CDR3 runs 15 residues. Trimming pared 2 bases from V and 5 bases from J, leaving 12 bases between. CDR1 is MNHNS and CDR2 is SASEGT in the germline V gene. DNA of the CDR3: TGTGCCAGCAGTGAAATGATGGGGGGAACCGGGGAGCTGTTTTTT. Translating gives CASSEMMGGTGELFF.

The V and J genes are TRBV7-8 and TRBJ2-7, with D maybe TRBD2 (5 bases). CDR3 length equals 16 residues. CDR1 is SGHVS, CDR2 FQNEAQ, per germline. V lost 2 bases and J 1 base, leaving 15 bases between the germline ends. The CDR3, as DNA: TGTGCCAGCAGCTTATCTCGGGGATCCGGATCCTACGAGCAGTACTTC. The encoded protein is CASSLSRGSGSYEQYF.

The chain uses TRBV14 and TRBJ1-6; 7 nucleotides match TRBD1. CDR3 size: 13 residues. The germline V gene encodes CDR1 SGHDN and CDR2 FVKESK. J lost 7 bases, V lost 4 bases, and 1 base had no gene match. Here the CDR3 reads CASSPDRNSPLHF. The CDR3 nucleotides read TGTGCCAGCAGCCCGGACAGGAATTCACCCCTCCACTTT.

The CDR3 sequence: CASSQERASLGDTQYF. The CDR3, as DNA: TGCGCCAGCAGCCAAGAAAGGGCCAGCCTCGGAGATACGCAGTATTTT. This sequence joins TRBV4-1 and TRBJ2-3; no firm D call. The CDR3 covers 16 residues. Germline V CDR1 and CDR2: MGHRA, YSYEKL. V lost 0 bases and J lost 5, with 15 bases in between.

The chain carries TRBV4-1 and TRBJ1-5; TRBD1 aligns across 8 bases. Germline CDR1 reads MGHRA; CDR2 reads YSYEKL. The length of the CDR3 is 15 residues. V gave up 1 base and J gave up 6 bases; unmatched junction bases: 5. CDR3 sequence reads: CASSQGTGRGQPQHF. In DNA, the CDR3 is TGCGCCAGCAGCCAAGGGACAGGGCGGGGTCAGCCCCAGCATTTT.

DNA for the CDR3: TGTGCCAGCAGCGTAGGTGGGGAGGAGCTGTTTTTT. It codes for CASSVGGEELFF. V and J are TRBV9 and TRBJ2-2; the D is unclear. Germline V gene lookup returns CDR1 SGDLS and CDR2 YYNGEE. V dropped 0 bases and J dropped 10 bases, with 7 bases sitting between them. CDR3 length equals 12 residues. Variable domain in full (rest from reference TRBV9 and TRBJ2-2): DSGVTQTPKHLITATGQRVTLRCSPRSGDLSVYWYQQSLDQGLQFLIQYYNGEERAKGNILERFSAQQFPDLHSELNLSSLELGDSALYFCASSVGGEELFFGEGSRLTVL.

The chain carries TRBV5-1 and TRBJ1-1; D is possibly TRBD1 (5 bases). V shed 0 bases and J shed 3 bases, with 15 bases lying between them. The CDR3 has 16 residues. Looked up from germline, CDR1 is SGHRS and CDR2 is YFSETQ. The chain's CDR3 is CASSLAFLGADTEAFF. The CDR3 region has the DNA TGCGCCAGCAGCTTGGCCTTCTTAGGGGCGGACACTGAAGCTTTCTTT.

The chain carries TRBV4-1 and TRBJ1-3; 7 nucleotides align to TRBD1. Germline lookup yields CDR1 MGHRA and CDR2 YSYEKL. This CDR3 contains 14 residues. The trim removed 1 base at V and 5 bases at J, leaving 2 bases unmatched. This chain's CDR3 is CASSQGTGRNTIYF. CDR3 bases: TGCGCCAGCAGCCAAGGGACAGGACGAAACACCATATATTTT.

This clone occurred once. The chain employs TRBV6-5 and TRBJ1-3; 7 nucleotides match TRBD1. CDR3 length equals 14 residues. Germline V gives CDR1 MNHEY, CDR2 SVGAGI. The junction had 6 bases not matched to a gene; V was cut back by 6 bases and J by 4 bases. In nucleotides, the CDR3 is TGTGCCAGCAGCAAAAAGACAGGGGGAAACACCATATATTTT. It yields the protein CASSKKTGGNTIYF.

The J gene is TRBJ1-2, the V gene TRBV3-1 (or the pseudogene TRBV3-2); perhaps TRBD1 as D (5 bases). CDR3 length equals 13 residues. Looked up from germline, CDR1 is LGHDT and CDR2 is YNNKEL (reference sequence). V shed 2 bases and J shed 6 bases, with 10 bases lying between them. The CDR3 region is CASSQPWGDGYTF. In DNA, the CDR3 is TGTGCCAGCAGCCAACCTTGGGGGGATGGCTACACCTTC.